The clone carrying this T cell receptor beta chain was counted once. Sequencing was performed with immunoSEQ multiplex PCR; in TCRdb, only in-frame clones are kept and a portion is missing. The table records 350,000 to 450,000 clones, 85% of them present only once. Trimming took 6 bases from V and 2 from J, leaving 5 bases between them. This CDR3 has 12 residues. The data stem from a study of blood T cell repertoires in COVID-19. Whole-study context: T cells, B-cell-depleted T cells, or PBMCs supplied cDNA or gDNA.

The rearrangement links TRBV12-3 or TRBV12-4 to TRBJ1-5; D is ambiguous. The sequence came from a woman under 30 with acute or convalescent COVID-19. Specimen: peripheral blood. The CDR3 reads CASRRGNQPQHF. CDR3 coding DNA: TGTGCCAGCAGACGGGGCAATCAGCCCCAGCATTTT.